This passage covers 13 T cell receptor beta chains from one sample sequenced in a study of T cells in Graves' hyperthyroidism and ophthalmopathy (dated by TCRdb to the late 2010s). The receptor library was made with multiplex PCR. Sequenced using an Illumina HiSeq 2000. Amplification of TCR beta CDR3 regions was carried out from RNA transcripts. The TCR CDR3 was subjected to a first round of RT-PCR using the HTBI primer set and the Qiagen OneStep RT-PCR kit. TCRdb trimmed the raw reads at Q25, called clones with MiXCR and kept productive beta chains. Entries that share a CDR3 protein sequence are merged under the most common genes and DNA. The sample yields roughly 800,000 distinct CDR3 sequences; roughly 40% were counted once. Jointly, the top ten make up 7.5% to 9.5% of the sample. Sequencing was carried out using blood. These receptors all come from a man aged 18 to 29 with Graves' hyperthyroidism.

The rearrangement uses TRBV7-2 and TRBJ1-1; D not resolved. The CDR3 totals 19 residues. V lost 7 bases to trimming and J lost 0 bases, with 27 bases between them. Germline values: CDR1 SGHTA, CDR2 FQGNSA. The CDR3 DNA reads TGTGCCAGCATCCTGGCTAAGTGGGCCAGACGATCCTTGAACACTGAAGCTTTCTTT. Encoded protein: CASILAKWARRSLNTEAFF.

The chain has TRBV9 and TRBJ1-1, with 7 positions matching TRBD1. Germline lookup yields CDR1 SGDLS and CDR2 YYNGEE. This CDR3 contains 15 residues. With V trimmed by 4 bases and J by 1 base, 7 bases remained unmatched. The CDR3 nucleotides read TGTGCCAGCAGCACACAGGGGCGACCGAACACTGAAGCTTTCTTT. This encodes CASSTQGRPNTEAFF.

The V and J genes are TRBV29-1 and TRBJ1-2, with 8 bases lining up with TRBD1. The junction had 4 bases not matched to a gene; V was cut back by 6 bases and J by 7 bases. This CDR3 has 11 residues. Germline CDR1 is SQVTM and CDR2 is ANQGSEA. The CDR3 reads CSVQTGGGYTF. The CDR3 coding sequence is TGCAGCGTGCAAACAGGGGGTGGCTACACCTTC.

With regard to this clonotype: A single base separates this from a much larger clone, so it may be a read error. The chain couples TRBV2 to TRBJ1-4; 11 nucleotides line up with TRBD1. In germline, CDR1 is SNHLY, CDR2 FYNNEI. V shed 4 bases, J shed 7 bases, and the junction held 2 bases outside the gene matches. The CDR3 runs to 14 residues. The CDR3 coding sequence is TGTGCCAGCAGTGTGGGACAGGGGGTTGAAAAACTGTTTTTT. This sequence encodes CASSVGQGVEKLFF.

This clonotype was found many times. The V and J genes are TRBV5-1 and TRBJ1-1; D remains unclear. The germline V gene encodes CDR1 SGHRS and CDR2 YFSETQ. Trimming took off 2 bases at V and 0 bases at J, with 8 bases between the two ends. This CDR3 has 14 residues. This CDR3 reads CASSFGVLNTEAFF. As DNA, the CDR3 is TGCGCCAGCAGCTTCGGAGTTCTGAACACTGAAGCTTTCTTT.

The gene calls are TRBV5-4 and TRBJ2-7; D gene unclear. V lost 0 bases to trimming and J lost 6 bases, with 13 bases between them. Germline V CDR1 and CDR2: SGHNT, YYREEE (reference sequence). This CDR3 is 14 amino acids long. The CDR3: CASSLDSHGGEQYF. The DNA for the CDR3 is TGTGCCAGCAGCTTGGACAGCCATGGCGGCGAGCAGTACTTC.

The chain is built from TRBV5-1 and TRBJ1-5, with D possibly being TRBD1 (6 bases). The CDR3 is made up of 16 amino acids. Per germline, CDR1 SGHRS and CDR2 YFSETQ. V lost 3 bases to trimming and J lost 4 bases, with 17 bases between them. CDR3 DNA sequence: TGCGCCAGCAGCTGGGGAACAGGGCTAGATAATCAGCCCCAGCATTTT. Amino acids: CASSWGTGLDNQPQHF.

The V call is TRBV5-1, the J call TRBJ1-1, with 7 bases that match TRBD1. The CDR3 is made up of 14 amino acids. Trimming removed 4 bases from V and 4 bases from J; junction bases left unmatched: 7. The germline gives CDR1 SGHRS, CDR2 YFSETQ. Here the CDR3 reads CASSPGQRPTEAFF. The CDR3 bases are TGCGCCAGCAGCCCGGGACAGAGGCCCACTGAAGCTTTCTTT.

This clonotype was picked up a small number of times. The CDR3 DNA is TGTGCCAGCAGCCCAAGGCAGAGACTATTTGAAGCTTTCTTT. Amino acids: CASSPRQRLFEAFF. The chain carries TRBV7-2 and TRBJ1-1; no definite D call. The CDR3 is 14 amino acids. CDR1 SGHTA and CDR2 FQGNSA come from the germline V gene. V shed 5 bases and J shed 7 bases, with 17 bases lying between them.

This clonotype was seen repeatedly, ten times or more. The chain employs TRBV10-3 and TRBJ1-5; 8 bases match TRBD1. The CDR3 is 17 residues long. Trimming took 8 bases from V and 4 from J; bases not matched to a gene: 16. The germline gives CDR1 ENHRY, CDR2 SYGVKD. DNA of the CDR3: TGTGCCATCTCTGATACCCTCCAGGGGGCGAGGAATCAGCCCCAGCATTTT. Translating gives CAISDTLQGARNQPQHF.

This clonotype was seen a few times. J is TRBJ2-2 and V is TRBV7-9; D may be TRBD2 (5 bases). In germline, CDR1 is SEHNR, CDR2 FQNEAQ (reference sequence). V lost 4 bases and J lost 2, with 17 bases in between. The CDR3 length is 17 residues. As DNA, the CDR3 is TGTGCCAGCAGCTCCCACCCCAGGACTTACAACACCGGGGAGCTGTTTTTT. Its translation: CASSSHPRTYNTGELFF.

This clonotype was observed many times. This chain connects TRBV20-1 to TRBJ1-2; no definite D call. Trimming cost V 5 bases and J 6 bases, with 10 bases left between them. CDR1 and CDR2 from the germline V gene are DFQATT and SNEGSKA (reference sequence). This CDR3 region has 11 residues. The CDR3 protein is CSALEEHGYTF. The CDR3 DNA reads TGCAGTGCTCTCGAAGAACATGGCTACACCTTC.

This clonotype was seen a few times. The genes are TRBV24-1 and TRBJ2-7; TRBD1 aligns across 7 bases. The CDR3 is made up of 14 amino acids. Germline V gives CDR1 KGHDR, CDR2 SFDVKD. Trimming at V came to 11 bases and at J to 2 bases, leaving 11 bases not matched to a gene. The CDR3 DNA is TGTGCCAGCTCACCCACGGACAGGACCTACGAGCAGTACTTC. Its protein product is CASSPTDRTYEQYF.